Reported below is one T cell receptor (beta chain). This clonotype has just a few counts. Its antigen is unknown. Within one base of it there is no much larger clone, and no base qualities were kept. The CDR3 spans 14 residues, from the cysteine through the phenylalanine. CDR3 DNA only is kept here, 42 bases in frame from base 1. V is pruned by 6 bases and J by 6 bases, leaving 6 bases of the junction without a gene match. CDR1 and CDR2 were assigned from the germline V gene (reference sequence) as MNHNY and SVGAGI. PBMCs were isolated by Ficoll-Paque density gradient centrifugation. The source of the sample is a study of T-cell memory formation after mild COVID-19 (dated by TCRdb to the early 2020s). Broadly, across the study: Most TCR sequence clusters were specific to one of the two donors. Longitudinal TCRalpha and TCRbeta repertoire sequencing tracked T-cell clones expanding and contracting after mild COVID-19 in two donors. The cohort comprised two young, previously healthy adult volunteers, one female and one male.

The run used an Illumina NovaSeq 6000. cDNA libraries for TCRalpha and TCRbeta were prepared by 5'RACE using constant-segment primers, with sample barcodes and unique molecular identifiers added. Trizol reagent was used to extract RNA from every sample. Libraries were amplified in two PCR steps, with a second sample barcode and Illumina TruSeq adapters added in the second step. The libraries were sequenced on an Illumina NovaSeq using 2 x 150 bp paired-end reads. The authors' pipeline ran thus. Reads were demultiplexed and collapsed into UMI-guided consensus sequences with migec v1.2.7. Using mixcr v2.1.11, UMI consensuses were aligned to TRA and TRB V and J templates and then assembled into clonotypes. A clonotype was counted as expanded or contracted only if both edgeR and NoisET called the change significant, with noise models trained on biological replicates. edgeR calls used a false discovery rate-adjusted p below 0.01 and a log2 fold-change threshold of 1. As an exploratory analysis of dynamics, max-normalized trajectories of the 1000 most abundant clonotypes were examined by PCA with hierarchical clustering. The CD4 or CD8 phenotype of responding clones was assigned using the separately sequenced CD4+ and CD8+ repertoires. In TCRdb, the public reads were trimmed at Q25 with fastp and aligned with MiXCR, with productive beta chains retained. Each record represents a unique CDR3 protein, reported with the most common genes and DNA among its rows. The V and J calls, along with clone size, are taken from TCRdb and not from the paper's own processing. Across this sample there are more than 300,000 distinct CDR3 sequences, with 13% to 15% seen only once. The ten largest clones take up roughly a fifth of the sample.

The paper as a whole reports these results and caveats: Only two mild cases were covered by the study, and larger cohorts that include severe cases with pre-infection samples were considered necessary. Some responding clones were detected in pre-infection memory, which suggested that pre-existing cross-reactive memory T cells had joined the SARS-CoV-2 response. Contracting CD4+ clones were located mainly in the CM and EM memory subsets, whereas CD8+ clones were found to be enriched in EMRA. The second-wave clones that peaked on day 37 were not confirmed to be SARS-CoV-2 specific. From day 15 to 85, contracting clones showed balanced CD4/CD8 phenotypes, whereas a second wave of clones that expanded from day 15 to 37 leaned towards CD4+.

Material: PBMCs or a T cell subset sorted from them (not recorded which). This chain joins TRBV6-6 to TRBJ1-2; TRBD1 matches 11 bases in the middle. The sequence came from a man between 18 and 29 years old who had mild COVID-19 (a few samples of this study predate the infection). The sample titles of this study are shuffled in the database, so cell type and time point are left out; the donor was told from shared clones. The CDR3 protein: CASRETGQGDGYTF. The nucleotide sequence reads TGTGCCAGCAGAGAGACGGGACAGGGGGATGGCTACACCTTC.